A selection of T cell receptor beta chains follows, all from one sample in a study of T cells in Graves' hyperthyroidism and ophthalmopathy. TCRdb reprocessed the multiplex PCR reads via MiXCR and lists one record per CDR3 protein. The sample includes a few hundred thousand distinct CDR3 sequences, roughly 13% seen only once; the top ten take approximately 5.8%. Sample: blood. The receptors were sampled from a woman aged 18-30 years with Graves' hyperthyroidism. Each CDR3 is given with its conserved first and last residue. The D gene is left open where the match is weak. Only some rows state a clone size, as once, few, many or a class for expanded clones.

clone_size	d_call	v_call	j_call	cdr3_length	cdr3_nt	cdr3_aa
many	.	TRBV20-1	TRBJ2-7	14	TGCAGTGCTAGAGGCCCTAGCTCCTACGTCGAGCAGTACTTC	CSARGPSSYVEQYF
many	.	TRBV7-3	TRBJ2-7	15	TGTGCCAGCAGCTTAACGGGGGCGCCGCACTACGAGCAGTACTTC	CASSLTGAPHYEQYF
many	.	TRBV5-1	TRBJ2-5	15	TGCGCCAGCAGCTTGGAACAGGGAGTGCGCGAGACCCAGTACTTC	CASSLEQGVRETQYF
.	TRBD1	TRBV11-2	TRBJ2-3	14	TGTGCCAGCAGCTTAGCCTCAGGGGGCATTACGCAGTATTTT	CASSLASGGITQYF
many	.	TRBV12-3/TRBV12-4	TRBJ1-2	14	TGTGCCAGCAGTCGGAGGACGGGGGGTTGGGGCTACACCTTC	CASSRRTGGWGYTF
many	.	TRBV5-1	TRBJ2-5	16	TGCGCCAGCAGCTTGGAGCTCATTAGCGGCCAAGAGACCCAGTACTTC	CASSLELISGQETQYF
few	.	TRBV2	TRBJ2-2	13	TGTGCCAGCAGACGGGACTTCACCGGGGAGCTGTTTTTT	CASRRDFTGELFF
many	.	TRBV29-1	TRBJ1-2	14	TGCAGCGTTGGGTTAGGGGGAGACCGACATGGCTACACCTTC	CSVGLGGDRHGYTF
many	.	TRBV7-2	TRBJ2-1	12	TGTGCCAGCAGCTTAATCACGAATGAGCAGTTCTTC	CASSLITNEQFF
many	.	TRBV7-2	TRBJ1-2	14	TGTGCCAGCAGCCAAGTGGGGGGGAACTATGGCTACACCTTC	CASSQVGGNYGYTF
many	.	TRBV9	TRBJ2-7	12	TGTGCCAGCGGCGGGAACTCCTACGAGCAGTACTTC	CASGGNSYEQYF
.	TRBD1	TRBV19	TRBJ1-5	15	TGTGCCAGTAGTAAAGGCAGGGGGGGCAATCAGCCCCAGCATTTT	CASSKGRGGNQPQHF
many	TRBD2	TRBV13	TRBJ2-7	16	TGTGCCAGCAGGAGGCTAGCGGGAGGGGGGAAGCACGAGCAGTACTTC	CASRRLAGGGKHEQYF
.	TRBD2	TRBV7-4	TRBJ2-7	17	TGTGCCAGCAGCATAAGACTGTTAGCGGGAGGGTCTCGCGAGCAGTACTTC	CASSIRLLAGGSREQYF
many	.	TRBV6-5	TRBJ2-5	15	TGTGCCAGCAGTTACTTGTTAGGGCAACAAGAGACCCAGTACTTC	CASSYLLGQQETQYF
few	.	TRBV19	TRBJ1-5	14	TGTGCCAGTAGTATATATCGGTTGAATCAGCCCCAGCATTTT	CASSIYRLNQPQHF
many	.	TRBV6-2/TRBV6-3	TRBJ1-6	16	TGTGCCAGCACTAAAGCTTCGGACAGCTATAATTCACCCCTCCACTTT	CASTKASDSYNSPLHF
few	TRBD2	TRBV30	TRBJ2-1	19	TGTGCCTGGAGTGTAATGAAGTTAGCGGGAGTGAGCTCCTACAATGAGCAGTTCTTC	CAWSVMKLAGVSSYNEQFF
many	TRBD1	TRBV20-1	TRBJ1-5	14	TGCAGTGCTCATCCGGGACAGGTCAATCAGCCCCAGCATTTT	CSAHPGQVNQPQHF
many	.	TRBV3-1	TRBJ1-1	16	TGTGCCAGCAGCGTAGGGTACAGAGAGAGAAACACTGAAGCTTTCTTT	CASSVGYRERNTEAFF
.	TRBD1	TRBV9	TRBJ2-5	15	TGTGCCAGCAGCAGGGGGCACGGTAATCTGGAGACCCAGTACTTC	CASSRGHGNLETQYF
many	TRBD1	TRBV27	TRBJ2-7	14	TGTGCCAGCAACCGGGACAGATCATCCTACGAGCAGTACTTC	CASNRDRSSYEQYF
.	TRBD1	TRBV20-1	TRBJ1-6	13	TGCAGTGTCCCGGGACAGGGTCACTCACCCCTCCACTTT	CSVPGQGHSPLHF
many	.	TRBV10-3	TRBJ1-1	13	TGTGCCATCAGTGAGACGGGACATCCGGAAGCTTTCTTT	CAISETGHPEAFF
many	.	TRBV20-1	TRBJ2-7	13	TGCAGTGCTAGTAGCACTACCTCCTACGAGCAGTACTTC	CSASSTTSYEQYF